This passage covers 15 T cell receptor beta chains from one sample sequenced in a study of T cell responses to AZD1222 COVID-19 vaccine. Sequenced by immunoSEQ multiplex PCR; TCRdb stores in-frame clones only, minus some. The data show 86,000 or so clones, 90% seen once. The sequenced sample was peripheral blood, obtained on day 0 of AZD1222 vaccination. The receptors were gathered from an adult in good health.

The rearrangement joins TRBV6-5 to TRBJ1-1; D call uncertain. V dropped 6 bases and J dropped 4 bases, with 15 bases sitting between them. Germline V gene lookup returns CDR1 MNHEY and CDR2 SVGAGI. The CDR3 runs 14 residues. The CDR3 loop is CASRAAGYFTEAFF. The CDR3 DNA sequence: TGTGCCAGCAGAGCCGCGGGGTACTTCACTGAAGCTTTCTTT.

This clone occurred a few times. The chain couples TRBV19 to TRBJ1-1, with TRBD1 as a possible D gene (5 bases). The germline V and J ends were trimmed by 7 bases and 0 bases, with 12 bases remaining between them. Germline V lookup: CDR1 LNHDA, CDR2 SQIVND (reference sequence). This CDR3 spans 14 amino acids. CDR3 sequence: CASTLAGLNTEAFF. The CDR3 region has the DNA TGTGCCAGTACTTTAGCAGGGCTGAACACTGAAGCTTTCTTT.

This clone has only one observation. The chain employs TRBV6-5 and TRBJ1-1; D not resolved. The ends were cut back, 4 bases at V and 7 bases at J, with 7 bases in the middle. The germline CDR1 and CDR2 sequences are MNHEY and SVGAGI. CDR3 length equals 11 residues. CDR3 protein: CASSSWIEAFF. In DNA, the CDR3 is TGTGCCAGCAGTTCTTGGATTGAAGCTTTCTTT.

The V and J genes are TRBV30 and TRBJ1-1; maybe TRBD1 (5 bases). With 3 bases removed from V and 5 bases from J, the gap between germline ends came to 13 bases. This CDR3 contains 13 residues. CDR1 GTSNPN and CDR2 SVGIG come from the germline V gene (reference sequence). DNA for the CDR3: TGTGCCTGGAGAACAGGCGTGTCAACTGAAGCTTTCTTT. Translation: CAWRTGVSTEAFF.

As regards this clone: This sample also contains other DNA sequences that code for the same CDR3. The chain employs TRBV19 and TRBJ1-1, with D possibly being TRBD1 (5 bases). V was shortened by 9 bases and J by 0 bases, with 11 bases between the two germline ends. Germline V CDR1 and CDR2: LNHDA, SQIVND (reference sequence). The CDR3 contains 13 residues. CDR3 sequence reads: CASSTGLNTEAFF. The CDR3 DNA reads TGTGCCAGCTCCACAGGATTGAACACTGAAGCTTTCTTT. Full variable domain (rest looked up from reference TRBV19 and TRBJ1-1): DGGITQSPKYLFRKEGQNVTLSCEQNLNHDAMYWYRQDPGQGLRLIYYSQIVNDFQKGDIAEGYSVSREKKESFPLTVTSAQKNPTAFYLCASSTGLNTEAFFGQGTRLTVV.

The chain couples TRBV11-3 to TRBJ2-2, with 9 bases matching TRBD1. Losses at the gene ends were 5 bases for V and 4 bases for J; bases not matched to a gene: 5. The CDR3 consists of 15 residues. The germline V gene has CDR1 SGHNT and CDR2 YENEEA. The chain's CDR3 is CASSKRTGATGELFF. The CDR3, as DNA: TGTGCCAGCAGCAAACGGACAGGGGCCACCGGGGAGCTGTTTTTT. The full variable domain, in which reference TRBV11-3 and TRBJ2-2 provide the parts outside the CDR3, is EAGVVQSPRYKIIEKKQPVAFWCNPISGHNTLYWYLQNLGQGPELLIRYENEEAVDDSQLPKDRFSAERLKGVDSTLKIQPAELGDSAVYLCASSKRTGATGELFFGEGSRLTVL.

This clone was observed once. This chain connects TRBV28 to TRBJ1-5; tentative D call: TRBD1 (5 bases). This CDR3 contains 14 residues. V lost 2 bases, J lost 10 bases, and 15 bases lay in between. The germline gives CDR1 MDHEN, CDR2 SYDVKM. The CDR3, as DNA: TGTGCCAGCAGTTTAGACAGCCCTGATAGACCCCAGCATTTT. This codes for CASSLDSPDRPQHF.

J is TRBJ2-3 and V is TRBV5-1, with TRBD2 as a possible D gene (6 bases). V dropped 5 bases and J dropped 3 bases, with 13 bases sitting between them. Per the germline V gene, CDR1 is SGHRS and CDR2 is YFSETQ. The CDR3 sequence is 14 residues long. The DNA for the CDR3 is TGCGCCAGCAGGCGGGTGGGGACTACAGATACGCAGTATTTT. Translated, it gives CASRRVGTTDTQYF.

V is TRBV28 and J is TRBJ1-2; TRBD1 agrees at 7 bases. Trimming at V came to 4 bases and at J to 4 bases, leaving 9 bases not matched to a gene. This CDR3 spans 15 amino acids. Germline V gene sequence: CDR1 MDHEN, CDR2 SYDVKM. The CDR3 reads CASSSGQARGYGYTF. CDR3 nucleotide sequence: TGTGCCAGCAGTTCCGGACAGGCCCGGGGCTATGGCTACACCTTC.

The chain combines TRBV6-1 with TRBJ2-3, with D possibly TRBD2 on 5 matching bases. The CDR3 is 15 amino acids. V was shortened by 0 bases and J by 1 base, with 8 bases between the two germline ends. Germline CDR1 reads MNHNS; CDR2 reads SASEGT. The CDR3 loop reads CASSEARDRTDTQYF. The CDR3 bases are TGTGCCAGCAGTGAAGCGAGGGATCGCACAGATACGCAGTATTTT.

The chain links TRBV2 to TRBJ2-2; weak D call: TRBD1 (5 bases). Trimming removed 2 bases at V and 2 bases at J, with 12 bases between. Per the germline V gene, CDR1 is SNHLY and CDR2 is FYNNEI. The CDR3 extends over 16 amino acids. CDR3 nucleotide sequence: TGTGCCAGCAGTGAACATGGGGCGATTAACACCGGGGAGCTGTTTTTT. Encoded protein: CASSEHGAINTGELFF.

The V gene is TRBV29-1, the J gene TRBJ2-5, with 12 nucleotides matching TRBD2. The CDR3 consists of 15 residues. J lost 5 bases, V lost 4 bases, and 8 bases had no gene match. Germline V lookup: CDR1 SQVTM, CDR2 ANQGSEA. DNA for the CDR3: TGCAGCGTTGTCGCGGCTAGCGGGAGGGGGGAGACCCAGTACTTC. Protein product: CSVVAASGRGETQYF. The whole variable domain, filled in from reference TRBV29-1 and TRBJ2-5, reads SAVISQKPSRDICQRGTSLTIQCQVDSQVTMMFWYRQQPGQSLTLIATANQGSEATYESGFVIDKFPISRPNLTFSTLTVSNMSPEDSSIYLCSVVAASGRGETQYFGPGTRLLVL.

The J gene is TRBJ1-2, the V gene TRBV29-1; a weak D match, TRBD1 (5 bases). Per the germline V gene, CDR1 is SQVTM and CDR2 is ANQGSEA. Trimming took off 4 bases at V and 3 bases at J, with 9 bases between the two ends. The CDR3 is made up of 12 amino acids. CDR3 sequence: CSVAGSDYGYTF. The CDR3 DNA follows: TGCAGCGTTGCAGGGTCCGACTATGGCTACACCTTC.

The genes are TRBV18 and TRBJ2-3; D ambiguous. The CDR3 totals 15 residues. The V end lost 2 bases, the J end lost 1 base, and 10 bases lay between the germline ends. Germline assignment: CDR1 KGHSH and CDR2 LQKENI. CDR3 loop: CASSPLGKGTDTQYF. Here the CDR3 DNA reads TGTGCCAGCTCACCATTAGGAAAAGGCACAGATACGCAGTATTTT.

In this sample, this clone turned up once. The chain couples TRBV3-1 (or the pseudogene TRBV3-2) to TRBJ1-5; D is unclear. This CDR3 spans 13 amino acids. Looked up from germline, CDR1 is LGHDT and CDR2 is YNNKEL (reference sequence). The ends were cut back, 5 bases at V and 4 bases at J, with 9 bases in the middle. The CDR3 spells CASSATRNQPQHF. CDR3 nucleotides: TGTGCCAGCAGCGCGACCAGAAATCAGCCCCAGCATTTT.